This T cell receptor beta chain was recovered during a study of shared clonotypes between healthy human individuals. The ends lost 2 bases at V and 1 base at J; junction bases unmatched: 2. This CDR3 is built from 16 residues. The V gene's germline CDR1 is MNHNS and CDR2 SASEGT. This table comes from immunoSEQ multiplex PCR, and its TCRdb copy is limited to in-frame clones, with some not included. The data contain around 2.5 million clones, approximately 93% of them seen just once; the ten biggest clones take up roughly 0.39%. Sequencing used naive CD4+ T cells from PBMCs. Subset here: CD45RA+ positively selected. The chain carries TRBV6-1 and TRBJ2-4, with TRBD1 matching over 10 bases. The receptor was isolated from a man younger than 35 in good health. Some clones in this sample may be carry-over from other donors' samples. CDR3 amino acids: CASSEKDRGAKNIQYF. The DNA for the CDR3 is TGTGCCAGCAGTGAAAAGGACAGGGGGGCCAAAAACATTCAGTACTTC.